One and the same sample provided the 14 T cell receptor beta chains below, sequenced in a study of blood T cell repertoires in COVID-19. Measured with immunoSEQ multiplex PCR; TCRdb has only the in-frame clones, and not every one. The data hold over 10,000 clones, with roughly nine tenths observed a single time. The source material was peripheral blood. All receptors come from a woman aged 55-69 years with active COVID-19.

This rearrangement joins TRBV11-1 to TRBJ1-2; no reliable D call. The ends were cut back, 4 bases at V and 4 bases at J, with 7 bases in the middle. The CDR3 runs to 12 residues. Germline V gene sequence: CDR1 SGHAT, CDR2 FQDESV (reference sequence). The chain's CDR3 is CASSSPGYGYTF. CDR3 nucleotides: TGTGCCAGCAGCTCCCCCGGCTATGGCTACACCTTC.

V and J are TRBV30 and TRBJ2-5, with TRBD1 identical over 9 bases. The germline V gene encodes CDR1 GTSNPN and CDR2 SVGIG (reference sequence). The junction had 7 bases not matched to a gene; V was cut back by 3 bases and J by 5 bases. The CDR3 runs 14 residues. The DNA of the CDR3 is TGTGCCTGGAGCGGACAGGGGTTAGGGGAGACCCAGTACTTC. This codes for CAWSGQGLGETQYF.

This sequence joins TRBV6-2 or TRBV6-3 and TRBJ2-5; 10 nucleotides match TRBD2. The CDR3 is made up of 14 amino acids. Trimming at V came to 6 bases and at J to 7 bases, leaving 8 bases not matched to a gene. The V gene's germline CDR1 is MNHEY and CDR2 SVGEGT. The CDR3 loop reads CASSQKASGRTQYF. The DNA for the CDR3 is TGTGCCAGCAGCCAAAAGGCTAGCGGGAGGACCCAGTACTTC.

The gene calls are TRBV3-1 (or the pseudogene TRBV3-2) and TRBJ1-1, with a weak D call TRBD1 (5 bases). This CDR3 contains 18 residues. CDR1 LGHDT and CDR2 YNNKEL come from the germline V gene (reference sequence). V was clipped by 0 bases and J by 1 base, with 18 bases between them. The CDR3 DNA sequence: TGTGCCAGCAGCCAAGATGAAAGGATGGCAGGGCCGAACACTGAAGCTTTCTTT. Translated, it gives CASSQDERMAGPNTEAFF.

This chain connects TRBV6-6 to TRBJ2-3, with D maybe TRBD2 (5 bases). V lost 5 bases and J lost 5, with 14 bases in between. This CDR3 has 14 residues. Germline lookup yields CDR1 MNHNY and CDR2 SVGAGI (reference sequence). This chain's CDR3 is CASSQSGKGDTQYF. The DNA for the CDR3 is TGTGCCAGCAGTCAGTCCGGGAAGGGAGATACGCAGTATTTT.

This chain joins TRBV6-6 and TRBJ1-3; no clear D gene. Trimming took off 0 bases at V and 4 bases at J, with 4 bases between the two ends. This CDR3 region has 13 residues. CDR1 MNHNY and CDR2 SVGAGI come from the germline V gene (reference sequence). The CDR3: CASSYSRGNTIYF. The DNA of the CDR3 is TGTGCCAGCAGTTACTCGAGAGGAAACACCATATATTTT.

This clone was recorded once. The chain uses TRBV7-8 and TRBJ2-5; 15 nucleotides align to TRBD2. The J segment lost 5 bases and the V segment lost 6 bases, leaving 4 bases of the junction unmatched. Germline V CDR1 and CDR2: SGHVS, FQNEAQ. This CDR3 is built from 15 residues. The CDR3: CASRYGTSGGETQYF. CDR3 nucleotide sequence: TGTGCCAGCAGATATGGGACTAGCGGGGGGGAGACCCAGTACTTC. Full variable domain (missing parts from reference TRBV7-8 and TRBJ2-5): GAGVSQSPRYKVAKRGQDVALRCDPISGHVSLFWYQQALGQGPEFLTYFQNEAQLDKSGLPSDRFFAERPEGSVSTLKIQRTQQEDSAVYLCASRYGTSGGETQYFGPGTRLLVL.

This clone was found once. The chain uses TRBV11-2 and TRBJ2-1; the D is unclear. CDR3 length: 15 residues. V was trimmed by 6 bases and J by 4 bases, leaving 16 bases between them. Germline loops: CDR1 SGHAT, CDR2 FQNNGV. The CDR3 loop reads CASSQTSEVYNEQFF. CDR3 nucleotides: TGTGCCAGCAGTCAAACATCTGAGGTTTACAATGAGCAGTTCTTC.

The V and J genes are TRBV5-5 and TRBJ1-2; 7 nucleotides align to TRBD1. CDR3 size: 16 residues. Per germline, CDR1 SGHKS and CDR2 YYEKEE (reference sequence). The V gene end was trimmed by 1 base and the J gene end by 5 bases; junction bases not matched to a gene: 11. CDR3 DNA: TGTGCCAGCAGCTTGAATCCACAGGGGAGCCCATATGGCTACACCTTC. This encodes CASSLNPQGSPYGYTF.

V and J are TRBV27 and TRBJ2-1; TRBD2 aligns across 12 bases. The trim removed 6 bases at V and 10 bases at J, leaving 4 bases unmatched. This CDR3 is built from 13 residues. Germline lookup yields CDR1 MNHEY and CDR2 SMNVEV (reference sequence). CDR3 sequence (DNA): TGTGCCAGCAGCCGACTAGCGGGGGCCGAGCAGTTCTTC. It codes for CASSRLAGAEQFF.

The V gene is TRBV9, the J gene TRBJ2-3; TRBD1 is a possible D gene (6 bases). Per germline, CDR1 SGDLS and CDR2 YYNGEE. The CDR3 is 15 residues long. Trimming removed 1 base at V and 4 bases at J, with 13 bases between. DNA of the CDR3: TGTGCCAGCAGCGTATGGACAGTTGGCGCAGATACGCAGTATTTT. Its translation: CASSVWTVGADTQYF.

The chain uses TRBV7-9 and TRBJ1-6; perhaps TRBD1 as D (6 bases). The V and J ends lost 6 bases and 8 bases respectively, with 11 bases between them. There are 13 residues in the CDR3. Germline V CDR1 and CDR2: SEHNR, FQNEAQ (reference sequence). CDR3 DNA sequence: TGTGCCAGCAGAGACAGGCTGGATTCACCCCTCCACTTT. Translated: CASRDRLDSPLHF. The whole variable domain, remainder taken from reference TRBV7-9 and TRBJ1-6, is DTGVSQNPRHKITKRGQNVTFRCDPISEHNRLYWYRQTLGQGPEFLTYFQNEAQLEKSRLLSDRFSAERPKGSFSTLEIQRTEQGDSAMYLCASRDRLDSPLHFGNGTRLTVT.

V gene TRBV28 combines with J gene TRBJ2-7; 12 bases match TRBD1. The CDR3 totals 15 residues. V was clipped by 5 bases and J by 10 bases; unmatched bases: 12. CDR1 is MDHEN and CDR2 is SYDVKM in the germline V gene. The DNA for the CDR3 is TGTGCCAGCAGTCCTAGGGGACAGGGGGCAAGTCCCCAGTACGTC. Translation gives CASSPRGQGASPQYV.

As to this clone: The junction shows a germline mismatch at one end, possibly a read error. The chain has TRBV12-5 and TRBJ2-2; possibly TRBD1 for D (6 bases). Germline V gives CDR1 LGHNT, CDR2 FRNRAP. The CDR3 sequence is 16 residues long. The CDR3 nucleotides read TGTGCTAGTGGTTTGGTGCTGGGGGCGAAGACCGGGGAGCTGTTTTTT. Residues: CASGLVLGAKTGELFF.